These T cell receptor beta chains were read from a single sample in a study of T cells in localized non-small cell lung cancer. TCRdb's copy holds only in-frame clones and misses some; the assay was immunoSEQ multiplex PCR. The sample comprises more than 35,000 clones, around nine tenths of which are singletons, and approximately 7% rests with the top ten. Specimen: peripheral blood, collected before any cancer treatment. These receptor sequences come from a female donor over 55 with stage I lung adenocarcinoma. CDR3s include the opening cysteine and the closing phenylalanine or tryptophan. The order of the fields is V gene, D gene, J gene, clone size, CDR3 DNA, CDR3 protein. D genes are given only for firm matches. Size is omitted from some rows. Given values are once, few, many or a class for expanded clones.

V: TRBV11-2
D: -
J: TRBJ1-2
size: -
DNA: TGTGCCAGCACCCCCTCGGGGGTGAGGGGCTACACCTTC
CDR3: CASTPSGVRGYTF

V: TRBV7-2
D: -
J: TRBJ1-2
size: -
DNA: TGTGCCAGCAGCCGATTCCTCCGGGACCCGGGCTACACCTTC
CDR3: CASSRFLRDPGYTF

V: TRBV28
D: TRBD1
J: TRBJ1-6
size: -
DNA: TGTGCCAGCTTTGACAGGGGGAGTTCACCCCTCCACTTT
CDR3: CASFDRGSSPLHF

V: TRBV1
D: -
J: TRBJ2-1
size: -
DNA: TGCACCAGCAGCCAAGGAGGGTCAAGCGGGGGGAAGGATGAGCAGTTCTTC
CDR3: CTSSQGGSSGGKDEQFF

V: TRBV6-5
D: TRBD1
J: TRBJ1-1
size: -
DNA: TGTGCCAGCAGTTACTTCGGGACAGGGGTAGGAACTGAAGCTTTCTTT
CDR3: CASSYFGTGVGTEAFF

V: TRBV15
D: -
J: TRBJ1-2
size: -
DNA: TGTGCCACCAGCGCACCCTCACAGCGGGGCTACACCTTC
CDR3: CATSAPSQRGYTF

V: TRBV9
D: -
J: TRBJ1-2
size: -
DNA: TGTGCCAGCATGTGGGGTGGCTACACCTTC
CDR3: CASMWGGYTF

V: TRBV11-1
D: -
J: TRBJ2-7
size: -
DNA: TGTGCCAGCAGCCAAGACACCCTCGAGCAGTACTTC
CDR3: CASSQDTLEQYF

V: TRBV6-1
D: -
J: TRBJ1-5
size: -
DNA: TGTGCCAGCAGTGACATAGGTGGTCAGCCCCAGCATTTT
CDR3: CASSDIGGQPQHF

V: TRBV19
D: -
J: TRBJ1-1
size: -
DNA: TGTGCCAGTAGTATAGATGGCCGGGGGGACACTGAAGCTTTCTTT
CDR3: CASSIDGRGDTEAFF

V: TRBV2
D: -
J: TRBJ2-2
size: -
DNA: TGTGCCACCAAAGACAGGTTAAACACCGGGGAGCTGTTTTTT
CDR3: CATKDRLNTGELFF

V: TRBV7-3
D: -
J: TRBJ1-1
size: -
DNA: TGTGCCAGCAGCCGGGACCCCGGTGGAGAAGCTTTCTTT
CDR3: CASSRDPGGEAFF

V: TRBV4-1
D: -
J: TRBJ2-4
size: -
DNA: TGCGCCAGCAGCCTCCTAGGCGCTTTAGCCAAAAACATTCAGTACTTC
CDR3: CASSLLGALAKNIQYF

V: TRBV2
D: TRBD1
J: TRBJ2-5
size: -
DNA: TGTGCCAGCGGGACAGTATTTATGGAGACCCAGTACTTC
CDR3: CASGTVFMETQYF

V: TRBV7-3
D: -
J: TRBJ1-3
size: -
DNA: TGTGCCAGCAGCTTAAATCCCGGGGCAGGGAACTCTGGAAACACCATATATTTT
CDR3: CASSLNPGAGNSGNTIYF

V: TRBV11-2
D: -
J: TRBJ1-2
size: -
DNA: TGTGCCAGCAGTGAATATCCCCGGGGCAACTATGGCTACACCTTC
CDR3: CASSEYPRGNYGYTF

V: TRBV7-9
D: -
J: TRBJ2-5
size: -
DNA: TGTGCCAGCAGCTTGGGCCTTAGAGAGACCCAGTACTTC
CDR3: CASSLGLRETQYF

V: TRBV2
D: -
J: TRBJ1-2
size: once
DNA: TGTGCCAGCAGTGTAGGGACCTATGGCTACACCTTC
CDR3: CASSVGTYGYTF

V: TRBV6-6
D: TRBD1
J: TRBJ1-5
size: -
DNA: TGTGCCAGCAGTCTTACAGGGGATAACCAGCCCCAGCATTTT
CDR3: CASSLTGDNQPQHF

V: TRBV5-4
D: TRBD1
J: TRBJ1-6
size: -
DNA: TGTGCCAGCACCCTACAGGGGAACAATTCACCCCTCCACTTT
CDR3: CASTLQGNNSPLHF

V: TRBV6-1
D: -
J: TRBJ1-2
size: -
DNA: TGTGCCAGCAGTGAGGGGTGGGTTCCTAACTATGGCTACACCTTC
CDR3: CASSEGWVPNYGYTF

V: TRBV6-6
D: -
J: TRBJ1-5
size: -
DNA: TGTGCCAGCAGAGTACCTAGCAATCAGCCCCAGCATTTT
CDR3: CASRVPSNQPQHF

V: TRBV28
D: -
J: TRBJ1-2
size: -
DNA: TGTGCCAGCAGTTTTGGGCGTAGGGGCTACACCTTC
CDR3: CASSFGRRGYTF

V: TRBV5-5
D: TRBD1
J: TRBJ1-4
size: once
DNA: TGTGCCAGCAGCTTAGGGGGGACAGGACTTAATGAAAAACTGTTTTTT
CDR3: CASSLGGTGLNEKLFF

V: TRBV19
D: -
J: TRBJ1-6
size: -
DNA: TGTGCCAGTAGTATATCGGATTCACCCCTCCACTTT
CDR3: CASSISDSPLHF

V: TRBV7-9
D: -
J: TRBJ1-5
size: -
DNA: TGTGCCAGCAGCCGATTAAATAGCAATCAGCCCCAGCATTTT
CDR3: CASSRLNSNQPQHF

V: TRBV18
D: -
J: TRBJ1-6
size: -
DNA: TGTGCCAGCTCCCCACAAGGGGCGATGGATTCACCCCTCCACTTT
CDR3: CASSPQGAMDSPLHF

V: TRBV29-1
D: -
J: TRBJ2-4
size: -
DNA: TGCAGCGTTCAGGGTCGATTAGCCAAAAACATTCAGTACTTC
CDR3: CSVQGRLAKNIQYF

V: TRBV12-5
D: -
J: TRBJ2-3
size: -
DNA: TGTGCTAGTGGACCGGACAGCTTCCCAGATACGCAGTATTTT
CDR3: CASGPDSFPDTQYF

V: TRBV29-1
D: -
J: TRBJ1-1
size: -
DNA: TGCAGCGTTGGGGCTTGGGACACTGAAGCTTTCTTT
CDR3: CSVGAWDTEAFF

V: TRBV6-4
D: TRBD1
J: TRBJ1-2
size: -
DNA: TGTGCCAGCAGTGAAAATACAGGGGACTTCTATGGCTACACCTTC
CDR3: CASSENTGDFYGYTF

V: TRBV5-1
D: -
J: TRBJ2-4
size: -
DNA: TGCGCCAGCAGCTTGGGCAGACAAAACATTCAGTACTTC
CDR3: CASSLGRQNIQYF

V: TRBV5-4
D: TRBD2
J: TRBJ2-5
size: -
DNA: TGTGCCAGCAGCTCTCGGACTAGCGGGGTTGTGGAGACCCAGTACTTC
CDR3: CASSSRTSGVVETQYF

V: TRBV19
D: -
J: TRBJ1-5
size: -
DNA: TGTGCCAGTAGTTTCGGGAGTCAGCCCCAGCATTTT
CDR3: CASSFGSQPQHF

V: TRBV5-1
D: -
J: TRBJ1-3
size: -
DNA: TGCGCCAGCAGCTTGCAAAGCTCTGGAAACACCATATATTTT
CDR3: CASSLQSSGNTIYF

V: TRBV5-1
D: -
J: TRBJ2-5
size: -
DNA: TGCGCCAGCAGCTTGGAGGGGAGACAAGAGACCCAGTACTTC
CDR3: CASSLEGRQETQYF

V: TRBV5-6
D: -
J: TRBJ1-1
size: -
DNA: TGTGCCAGCAGCTTGCCCCGCGGGAACACTGAAGCTTTCTTT
CDR3: CASSLPRGNTEAFF

V: TRBV29-1
D: -
J: TRBJ2-2
size: -
DNA: TGCAGCGTTGAGGATAACACCGGGGAGCTGTTTTTT
CDR3: CSVEDNTGELFF

V: TRBV5-1
D: -
J: TRBJ1-4
size: -
DNA: TGCGCCAGCAGCCTCGACCGGGGGAATAATGAAAAACTGTTTTTT
CDR3: CASSLDRGNNEKLFF

V: TRBV2
D: -
J: TRBJ1-2
size: -
DNA: TGTGCCAGCAGGGCAATACCGGGGGCTCTAACTAACTATGGCTACACCTTC
CDR3: CASRAIPGALTNYGYTF

V: TRBV9
D: TRBD1
J: TRBJ1-1
size: few
DNA: TGTGCCAGCAGCGTAGGGGGACAGACGAACACTGAAGCTTTCTTT
CDR3: CASSVGGQTNTEAFF

V: TRBV5-1
D: TRBD2
J: TRBJ2-3
size: -
DNA: TGCGCCAGCAGCTTGCAAGGGACTATGAGCACAGATACGCAGTATTTT
CDR3: CASSLQGTMSTDTQYF

V: TRBV7-7
D: -
J: TRBJ1-1
size: -
DNA: TGTGCTAGCAGCTTAGTGTCAGACGGAAAGGGTTTTACAAAAAGGAACACTGAAGCTTTCTTT
CDR3: CASSLVSDGKGFTKRNTEAFF

V: TRBV19
D: -
J: TRBJ2-5
size: -
DNA: TGTGCCAGTAGTCCACAGGGCGTGGAGACCCAGTACTTC
CDR3: CASSPQGVETQYF

V: TRBV19
D: TRBD1
J: TRBJ1-2
size: few
DNA: TGTGCCAGTAACCTACAGGGGACTAACTATGGCTACACCTTC
CDR3: CASNLQGTNYGYTF

V: TRBV19
D: TRBD1
J: TRBJ1-1
size: once
DNA: TGTGCCAGTACCCCAGGAGGACAGGGACACACTGAAGCTTTCTTT
CDR3: CASTPGGQGHTEAFF